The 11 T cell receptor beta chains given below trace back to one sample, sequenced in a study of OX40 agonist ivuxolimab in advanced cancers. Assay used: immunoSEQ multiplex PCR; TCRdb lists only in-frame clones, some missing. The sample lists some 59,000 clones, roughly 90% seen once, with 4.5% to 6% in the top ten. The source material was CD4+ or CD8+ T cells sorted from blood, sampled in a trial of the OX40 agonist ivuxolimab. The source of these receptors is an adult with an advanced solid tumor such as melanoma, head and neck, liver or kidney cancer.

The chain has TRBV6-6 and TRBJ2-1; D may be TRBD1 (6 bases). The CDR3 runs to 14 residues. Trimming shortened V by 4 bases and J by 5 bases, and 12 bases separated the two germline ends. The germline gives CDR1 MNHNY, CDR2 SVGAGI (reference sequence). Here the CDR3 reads CASSSRGADNEQFF. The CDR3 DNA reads TGTGCCAGCAGTTCCAGGGGTGCCGACAATGAGCAGTTCTTC.

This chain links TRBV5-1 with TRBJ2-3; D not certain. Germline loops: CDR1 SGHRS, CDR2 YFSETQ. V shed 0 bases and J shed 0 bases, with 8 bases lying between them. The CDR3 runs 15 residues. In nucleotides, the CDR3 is TGCGCCAGCAGCTTGGTTTCCACTAGCACAGATACGCAGTATTTT. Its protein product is CASSLVSTSTDTQYF.

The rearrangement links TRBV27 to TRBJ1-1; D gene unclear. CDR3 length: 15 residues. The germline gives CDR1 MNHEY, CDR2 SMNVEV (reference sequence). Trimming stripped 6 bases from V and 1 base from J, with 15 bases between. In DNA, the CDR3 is TGTGCCAGCAGCCCTGACGGATCAAAGAACACTGAAGCTTTCTTT. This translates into CASSPDGSKNTEAFF.

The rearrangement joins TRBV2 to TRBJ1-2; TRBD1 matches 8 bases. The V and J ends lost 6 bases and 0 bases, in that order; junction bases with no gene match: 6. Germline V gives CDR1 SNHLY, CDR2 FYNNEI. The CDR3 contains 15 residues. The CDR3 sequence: CASSQRQGTNYGYTF. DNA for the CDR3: TGTGCCAGCAGCCAACGACAGGGGACTAACTATGGCTACACCTTC.

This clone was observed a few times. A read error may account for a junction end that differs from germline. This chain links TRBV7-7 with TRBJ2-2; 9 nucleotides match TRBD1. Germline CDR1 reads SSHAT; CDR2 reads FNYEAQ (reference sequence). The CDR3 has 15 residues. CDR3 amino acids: CASSSGQGYAGELFF. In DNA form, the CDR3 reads TGTGCTAGCAGCAGCGGACAGGGGTACGCCGGGGAGCTGTTTTTT.

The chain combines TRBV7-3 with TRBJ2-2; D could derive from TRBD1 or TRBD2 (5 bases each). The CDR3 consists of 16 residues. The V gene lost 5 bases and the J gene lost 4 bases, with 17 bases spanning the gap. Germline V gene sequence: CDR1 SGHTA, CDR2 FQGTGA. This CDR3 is CASSTTGTKTTGELFF. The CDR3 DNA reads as TGTGCCAGCAGCACAACCGGGACCAAAACCACCGGGGAGCTGTTTTTT.

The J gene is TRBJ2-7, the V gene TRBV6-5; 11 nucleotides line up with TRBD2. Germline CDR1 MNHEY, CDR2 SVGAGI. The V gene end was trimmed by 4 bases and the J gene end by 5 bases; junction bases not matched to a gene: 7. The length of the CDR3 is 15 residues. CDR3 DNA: TGTGCCAGCAGTTCCCAGGGTAGCGGGAGGGACGAGCAGTACTTC. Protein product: CASSSQGSGRDEQYF.

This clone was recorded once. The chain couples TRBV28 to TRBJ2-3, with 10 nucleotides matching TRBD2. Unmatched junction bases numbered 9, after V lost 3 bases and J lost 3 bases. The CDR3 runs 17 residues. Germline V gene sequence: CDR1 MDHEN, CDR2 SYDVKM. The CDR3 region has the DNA TGTGCCAGCAGTTTCCCCGGAGCGGGGGGGAGGACAGATACGCAGTATTTT. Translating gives CASSFPGAGGRTDTQYF. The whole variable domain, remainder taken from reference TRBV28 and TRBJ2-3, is DVKVTQSSRYLVKRTGEKVFLECVQDMDHENMFWYRQDPGLGLRLIYFSYDVKMKEKGDIPEGYSVSREKKERFSLILESASTNQTSMYLCASSFPGAGGRTDTQYFGPGTRLTVL.

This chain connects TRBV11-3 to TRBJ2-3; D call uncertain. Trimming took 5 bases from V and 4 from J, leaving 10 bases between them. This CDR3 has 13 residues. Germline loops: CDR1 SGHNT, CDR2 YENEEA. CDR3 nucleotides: TGTGCCAGCAGCATCTCCGGGTCAGATACGCAGTATTTT. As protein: CASSISGSDTQYF.

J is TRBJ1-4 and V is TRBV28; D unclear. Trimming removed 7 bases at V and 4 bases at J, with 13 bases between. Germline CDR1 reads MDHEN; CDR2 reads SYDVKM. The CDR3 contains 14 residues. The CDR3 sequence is CASKISGSNEKLFF. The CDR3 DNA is TGTGCCAGCAAAATATCGGGCAGTAATGAAAAACTGTTTTTT.

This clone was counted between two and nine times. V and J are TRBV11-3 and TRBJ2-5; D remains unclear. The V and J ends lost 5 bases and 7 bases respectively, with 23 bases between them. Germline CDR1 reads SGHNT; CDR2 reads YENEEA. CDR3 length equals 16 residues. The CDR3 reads CASSGRPPSELRTQYF. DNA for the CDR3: TGTGCCAGCAGCGGCCGACCCCCATCGGAGTTGAGGACCCAGTACTTC.